The subject of this entry is one T cell receptor beta chain. Antigen specificity is unknown. With 60 Vbeta and 13 Jbeta primers, the PCR was carried out. Clones were sequenced by immunoSEQ multiplex PCR, and TCRdb holds only the in-frame ones, with some missing. The table for this sample gives roughly 120,000 clones. This sample was included in a study of cytomegalovirus exposure and HLA in healthy donors. Findings and limits, study-wide: With later analysis, a missense DCLRE1C variant became linked to TCR beta V- and J-gene trimming.

The receptor was derived from a man aged 25-40 years in good health and CMV-seronegative. Material: PBMCs.

The CDR3 region has the DNA TGTGCCAGCTCACCGAACACAATGAACACCGGGGAGCTGTTTTTT. Translated, it gives CASSPNTMNTGELFF. The J gene is TRBJ2-2, the V gene TRBV18; D gene uncertain. The V gene lost 3 bases and the J gene lost 1 base, with 9 bases spanning the gap. Germline assignment: CDR1 KGHSH and CDR2 LQKENI. The CDR3 runs to 15 residues.